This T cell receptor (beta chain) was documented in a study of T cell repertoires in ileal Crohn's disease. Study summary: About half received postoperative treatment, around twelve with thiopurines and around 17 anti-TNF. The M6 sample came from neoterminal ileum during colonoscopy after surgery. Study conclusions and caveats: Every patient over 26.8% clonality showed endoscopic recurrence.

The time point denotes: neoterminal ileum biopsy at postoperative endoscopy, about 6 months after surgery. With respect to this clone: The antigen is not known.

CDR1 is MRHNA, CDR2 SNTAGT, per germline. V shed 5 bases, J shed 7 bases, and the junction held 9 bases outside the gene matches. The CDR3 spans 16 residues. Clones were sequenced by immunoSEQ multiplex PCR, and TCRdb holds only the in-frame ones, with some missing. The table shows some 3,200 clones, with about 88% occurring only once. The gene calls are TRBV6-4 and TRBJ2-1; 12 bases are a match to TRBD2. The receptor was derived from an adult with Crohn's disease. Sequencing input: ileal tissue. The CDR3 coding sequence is TGTGCCAGCAGTACTAGCGGGGGGTATGCAGGGAATGAGCAGTTCTTC. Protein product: CASSTSGGYAGNEQFF.